One T cell receptor beta chain is described in this entry. CDR1 and CDR2 (germline): DFQATT, SNEGSKA (reference sequence). The CDR3 length is 14 residues. Trimming took 1 base from V and 6 from J; bases not matched to a gene: 4. The time point was: patch test 1, 2 weeks after DPC sensitization. The treatment is: therapeutic diphenylcyclopropenone sensitization with weekly scalp DPC. Authors' data handling: Counts of TCRs in each sample centred on a median of roughly 89,000 and extended from around 24,000 to 710,000. From the RACE reads, TCRdb called clonotypes with MiXCR, one entry per CDR3 protein. TCRdb, not the authors, supplied the V and J calls. The sample lists about 120,000 distinct CDR3 sequences, about 13% occurring once. This sample was included in a study of human T cells and chemical hapten exposure. Turning to the study itself: Yields of TCR per sample differed, chiefly owing to small differences in pooled library volume.

The sequence was collected from a man aged 18 to 30 with alopecia areata. Some clones in this sample may be carry-over from other donors' samples. Sequencing used whole blood, obtained in connection with sensitization to the hapten diphenylcyclopropenone (DPC). The chain has TRBV20-1 and TRBJ2-1; TRBD1 aligns across 9 bases. The CDR3 nucleotides are TGCAGTGCTAGAGCCGGGACAGGGCTCAATGAGCAGTTCTTC. This gives the protein CSARAGTGLNEQFF.